One sample yielded the 9 T cell receptor beta chains listed below, sequenced in a study of blood T cell repertoires in COVID-19 (TCRdb year 2020). Receptor libraries were prepared by the immunoSEQ multiplex PCR assay. TCRdb obtained this table from immuneACCESS and retained in-frame rearrangements with V and J assigned. These tables miss some clones; where compared with another copy, unresolved V genes account for less than half of the shortfall, and the remainder is unexplained. Present in this sample are approximately 140,000 clones, under 90% of which were seen just once. 30% to 45% of the sample is taken by the ten largest. Specimen: peripheral blood. The source is a human donor in a cohort sampled during active COVID-19.

This clone was seen only a few times. J is TRBJ1-2 and V is TRBV5-1; D is uncertain. CDR1 SGHRS and CDR2 YFSETQ come from the germline V gene. CDR3 length: 14 amino acids. Between the trimmed V and J ends, which lost 4 bases and 2 bases, there was a span of 12 bases. The CDR3 reads CASSPEGRNYGYTF. The CDR3 DNA reads as TGCGCCAGCAGCCCGGAGGGCAGAAACTATGGCTACACCTTC.

The chain uses TRBV6-6 and TRBJ2-2; 10 nucleotides agree with TRBD1. From germline, CDR1 is MNHNY and CDR2 SVGAGI (reference sequence). The J segment lost 7 bases and the V segment lost 8 bases, leaving 10 bases of the junction unmatched. This CDR3 is built from 15 residues. This CDR3 is CASERTGGGSGELFF. CDR3 DNA sequence: TGTGCCAGCGAAAGGACAGGGGGGGGGAGCGGGGAGCTGTTTTTT.

The chain has TRBV19 and TRBJ1-2; D is possibly TRBD1 (6 bases). This CDR3 is built from 15 residues. The V end was cut by 3 bases, the J end by 8 bases, with 19 bases between. Per germline, CDR1 LNHDA and CDR2 SQIVND (reference sequence). The CDR3 DNA is TGTGCCAGTAGTATTGCACAACCCGGGGGGCGAGGCTACACCTTC. Its translation is CASSIAQPGGRGYTF. The full variable domain, its missing parts supplied by reference TRBV19 and TRBJ1-2, is DGGITQSPKYLFRKEGQNVTLSCEQNLNHDAMYWYRQDPGQGLRLIYYSQIVNDFQKGDIAEGYSVSREKKESFPLTVTSAQKNPTAFYLCASSIAQPGGRGYTFGSGTRLTVV.

This chain uses TRBV3-1 (or the pseudogene TRBV3-2) with TRBJ2-1, with D unresolved. V lost 3 bases to trimming and J lost 10 bases, with 7 bases between them. Germline CDR1 LGHDT, CDR2 YNNKEL (reference sequence). The CDR3 length is 11 residues. CDR3 DNA sequence: TGTGCCAGCAGCCAGGGCCGGGAGCAGTTCTTC. The encoded protein is CASSQGREQFF.

The rearrangement joins TRBV6-4 to TRBJ1-1; D is uncertain. The CDR3 extends over 13 amino acids. CDR1 is MRHNA and CDR2 is SNTAGT in the germline V gene. The germline V and J ends were trimmed by 11 bases and 0 bases, with 13 bases remaining between them. In DNA form, the CDR3 reads TGTGCCGTAAATACGAGCCTGAACACTGAAGCTTTCTTT. Protein sequence: CAVNTSLNTEAFF.

This clone turned up a few times. This chain uses TRBV11-3 with TRBJ2-2; TRBD2 matches at 7 bases. This CDR3 spans 14 amino acids. The germline V gene has CDR1 SGHNT and CDR2 YENEEA. The ends lost 8 bases at V and 4 bases at J; junction bases unmatched: 7. Here the CDR3 reads CASWGGGSTGELFF. CDR3 sequence (DNA): TGTGCCAGCTGGGGGGGAGGGAGCACCGGGGAGCTGTTTTTT.

This chain links TRBV2 with TRBJ1-1; possible D gene TRBD1, 6 bases. Germline V CDR1 and CDR2: SNHLY, FYNNEI. V gave up 6 bases and J gave up 0 bases, with 11 bases separating them. The CDR3 covers 14 residues. The CDR3 protein is CASRIGTLNTEAFF. CDR3 bases: TGTGCCAGCAGAATTGGGACACTGAACACTGAAGCTTTCTTT.

This clone turned up a few times. This CDR3 is also generated by other DNA sequences in the sample. This chain joins TRBV5-1 and TRBJ1-3; D unresolved. Germline CDR1 and CDR2: SGHRS and YFSETQ. Trimming removed 0 bases from V and 1 base from J, with 8 bases in between. CDR3 size: 15 residues. DNA of the CDR3: TGCGCCAGCAGCTTGGTGGCAGGATCTGGAAACACCATATATTTT. This sequence encodes CASSLVAGSGNTIYF.

The V gene is TRBV7-2, the J gene TRBJ1-1; TRBD1 is a possible D gene (5 bases). CDR1 is SGHTA and CDR2 is FQGNSA in the germline V gene. Trimming left V 5 bases short and J 3 bases short, with 10 bases between. The CDR3 is 13 residues long. DNA of the CDR3: TGTGCCAGCAGCCGCCGGGGGGACACTGAAGCTTTCTTT. Amino acid sequence: CASSRRGDTEAFF.